This T cell receptor (beta chain) was obtained from a study of CD8 T cells in ankylosing spondylitis. Study results and limitations: In ankylosing spondylitis patients, matched synovial fluid reportedly showed significant enrichment of disease-linked clones.

A single record per CDR3 protein comes from TCRdb applying MiXCR to the 5' RACE reads. Of 200,000 to 250,000 distinct CDR3 sequences in the sample, approximately 12% are singletons; the top ten hold about 6.8%. V lost 0 bases and J lost 1, with 7 bases in between. Per the germline V gene, CDR1 is SGHRS and CDR2 is YFSETQ. The CDR3 spans 15 residues. This clonotype occurred many times. Its antigen is currently unknown. The receptor was derived from a male donor with ankylosing spondylitis or in good health (not recorded which). The specimen was blood, either unsorted or a sorted T cell fraction (not recorded which). V gene TRBV5-1 combines with J gene TRBJ2-2; the D is unclear. The CDR3 region has the DNA TGCGCCAGCAGCTTGGTAGCAGGGAACACCGGGGAGCTGTTTTTT. Translating it yields CASSLVAGNTGELFF.